This T cell receptor beta chain was recovered during a study of blood T cell repertoires in COVID-19. Methods used by the authors: For nucleated cells, counts were estimated from reference gene primer amplification. Clones were read by immunoSEQ multiplex PCR, and TCRdb kept only the in-frame ones, dropping some. D and trimming come from the DNA, and the V and J calls and clone size come from that table. The sample carries some 80,000 clones, 75% to 90% recorded once. The CDR3 totals 15 residues. CDR1 is SGHDT and CDR2 is YYEEEE in the germline V gene. Trimming took 1 base from V and 0 from J, leaving 8 bases between them.

The rearrangement joins TRBV5-6 to TRBJ2-1; D gene ambiguous. What was sequenced was peripheral blood. The source of this sequence is a man aged 60-69 years with active or convalescent COVID-19. Here the CDR3 reads CASSLWYSSYNEQFF. The DNA of the CDR3 is TGTGCCAGCAGCTTGTGGTACAGCTCCTACAATGAGCAGTTCTTC.